These 10 T cell receptor beta chains came from one sample sequenced in a study of T-cell memory formation after mild COVID-19. TCRdb ran MiXCR on the 5' RACE reads and lists one entry per CDR3 protein. The sample consists of some 330,000 distinct CDR3 sequences, more than 20% of them appearing once. Input material: PBMCs or a T cell subset sorted from them (not recorded which). The receptors come from an adult woman who had mild COVID-19 (a few samples of this study predate the infection). Cell type and time point are not known.

This chain's CDR3 is CASSLFEFRDRAQETQYF. The CDR3 region has the DNA TGTGCCAGCAGTTTATTTGAATTCCGGGACAGGGCCCAAGAGACCCAGTACTTC. This chain links TRBV28 with TRBJ2-5, with 9 bases matching TRBD1. Germline V CDR1 and CDR2: MDHEN, SYDVKM. This CDR3 comprises 18 residues. With 1 base clipped from V and 1 base from J, the junction kept 10 bases outside the gene matches.

The genes are TRBV24-1 and TRBJ2-7; D gene ambiguous. V dropped 3 bases and J dropped 2 bases, with 16 bases sitting between them. Germline lookup yields CDR1 KGHDR and CDR2 SFDVKD. The CDR3 consists of 16 residues. CDR3 sequence reads: CATSDPVATAPYEQYF. In DNA, the CDR3 is TGTGCCACCAGTGATCCCGTCGCCACGGCGCCCTACGAGCAGTACTTC.

V usage is TRBV7-8 and J usage is TRBJ1-2, with D hard to call. The CDR3 spans 13 residues. CDR1 SGHVS and CDR2 FQNEAQ come from the germline V gene. V was cut by 5 bases and J by 0 bases, with 7 bases left in between. The chain's CDR3 is CASSHTANYGYTF. The CDR3, as DNA: TGTGCCAGCAGCCACACCGCTAACTATGGCTACACCTTC. Combining the CDR3 with reference TRBV7-8 and TRBJ1-2 gives the whole variable domain GAGVSQSPRYKVAKRGQDVALRCDPISGHVSLFWYQQALGQGPEFLTYFQNEAQLDKSGLPSDRFFAERPEGSVSTLKIQRTQQEDSAVYLCASSHTANYGYTFGSGTRLTVV.

Details on this clonotype: This may arise from a read error, as a much more abundant clone is one base away. The gene calls are TRBV11-2 and TRBJ2-5; D remains unclear. The CDR3 has 11 residues. The V and J ends lost 3 bases and 4 bases respectively, with 3 bases between them. CDR1 and CDR2 from the germline V gene are SGHAT and FQNNGV. The CDR3, as DNA: TGTGCCAGCAGCTTTGTAGAGACCCAGTACTTC. It specifies CASSFVETQYF.

This clonotype was found many times. V usage is TRBV6-5 and J usage is TRBJ2-2; D is tentatively TRBD1 or TRBD2 (6 bases each). The germline V gene has CDR1 MNHEY and CDR2 SVGAGI. V lost 6 bases and J 3 bases, leaving 14 bases between the germline ends. The CDR3 spans 15 residues. The chain's CDR3 is CASSEGEADTGELFF. The CDR3 coding sequence is TGTGCCAGCAGCGAGGGGGAGGCGGACACCGGGGAGCTGTTTTTT.

CDR3 in amino acids: CASSYGQPVIYEQYF. CDR3 DNA sequence: TGCGCCAGCAGCTATGGACAGCCTGTGATCTACGAGCAGTACTTC. This chain uses TRBV5-1 with TRBJ2-7; a possible D gene is TRBD1 (6 bases). The CDR3 has 15 residues. V lost 3 bases and J lost 3, with 16 bases in between. The germline V gene has CDR1 SGHRS and CDR2 YFSETQ. Full variable domain (remainder filled in from reference TRBV5-1 and TRBJ2-7): KAGVTQTPRYLIKTRGQQVTLSCSPISGHRSVSWYQQTPGQGLQFLFEYFSETQRNKGNFPGRFSGRQFSNSRSEMNVSTLELGDSALYLCASSYGQPVIYEQYFGPGTRLTVT.

The rearrangement joins TRBV9 to TRBJ2-3; 10 bases are shared with TRBD2. The CDR3 is 17 amino acids. The junction had 10 bases not matched to a gene; V was cut back by 3 bases and J by 3 bases. Germline CDR1 is SGDLS and CDR2 is YYNGEE. CDR3 in amino acids: CASSATFLAGVTDTQYF. The CDR3 coding sequence is TGTGCCAGCAGCGCCACCTTTCTAGCGGGGGTTACAGATACGCAGTATTTT.

A few counts support this clonotype. The chain couples TRBV2 to TRBJ2-1, with D unresolved. From germline, CDR1 is SNHLY and CDR2 FYNNEI. CDR3 size: 15 residues. The ends were cut back, 1 base at V and 0 bases at J, with 7 bases in the middle. The CDR3 DNA follows: TGTGCCAGCAGTGAAGAGGCCAGCTCCTACAATGAGCAGTTCTTC. Translated: CASSEEASSYNEQFF.

This rearrangement joins TRBV7-9 to TRBJ1-1; 8 bases align to TRBD1. With V trimmed by 5 bases and J by 0 bases, 14 bases remained unmatched. CDR1 is SEHNR, CDR2 FQNEAQ, per germline (reference sequence). The CDR3 extends over 18 amino acids. The CDR3 DNA follows: TGTGCCAGCAGCAAACAGGGGGTGATGAGTCTAATGAACACTGAAGCTTTCTTT. It yields the protein CASSKQGVMSLMNTEAFF. The full variable domain, in which reference TRBV7-9 and TRBJ1-1 provide the parts outside the CDR3, is DTGVSQNPRHKITKRGQNVTFRCDPISEHNRLYWYRQTLGQGPEFLTYFQNEAQLEKSRLLSDRFSAERPKGSFSTLEIQRTEQGDSAMYLCASSKQGVMSLMNTEAFFGQGTRLTVV.

This clonotype occurred a few times. The rearrangement joins TRBV10-3 to TRBJ2-7; TRBD1 agrees at 7 bases. After removal of 3 bases from V and 0 bases from J, the junction contained 5 bases not matched to a gene. Germline V CDR1 and CDR2: ENHRY, SYGVKD. The CDR3 has 15 amino acids. For the CDR3, the DNA is TGTGCCATCAGTGATCCCGACAGGGACTCCTACGAGCAGTACTTC. It codes for CAISDPDRDSYEQYF.